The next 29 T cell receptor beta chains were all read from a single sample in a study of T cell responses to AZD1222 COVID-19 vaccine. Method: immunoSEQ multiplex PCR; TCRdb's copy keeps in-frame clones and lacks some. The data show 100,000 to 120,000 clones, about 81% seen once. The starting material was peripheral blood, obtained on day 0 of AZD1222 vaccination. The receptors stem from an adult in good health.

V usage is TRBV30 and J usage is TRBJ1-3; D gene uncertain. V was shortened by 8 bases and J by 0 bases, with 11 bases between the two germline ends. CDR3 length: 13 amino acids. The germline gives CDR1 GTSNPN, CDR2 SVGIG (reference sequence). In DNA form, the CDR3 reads TGTGCCCTAGATTGGGCCTCTGGAAACACCATATATTTT. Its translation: CALDWASGNTIYF.

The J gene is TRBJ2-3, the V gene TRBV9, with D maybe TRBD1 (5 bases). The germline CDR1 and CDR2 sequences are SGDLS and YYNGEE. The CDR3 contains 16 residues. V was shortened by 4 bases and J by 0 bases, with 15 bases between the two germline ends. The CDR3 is CASSPQTAHSTDTQYF. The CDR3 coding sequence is TGTGCCAGCAGCCCGCAGACAGCCCATAGCACAGATACGCAGTATTTT.

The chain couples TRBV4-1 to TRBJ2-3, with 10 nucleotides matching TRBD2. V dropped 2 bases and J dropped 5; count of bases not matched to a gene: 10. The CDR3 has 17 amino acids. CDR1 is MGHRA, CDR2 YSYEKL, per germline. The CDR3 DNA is TGCGCCAGCAGCCAAATCCTAGCGGGAGCGGGAATAGATACGCAGTATTTT. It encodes CASSQILAGAGIDTQYF.

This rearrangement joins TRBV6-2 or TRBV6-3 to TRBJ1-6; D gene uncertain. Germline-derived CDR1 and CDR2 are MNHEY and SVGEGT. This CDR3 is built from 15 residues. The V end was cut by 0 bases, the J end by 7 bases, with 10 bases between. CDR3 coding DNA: TGTGCCAGCAGTTACTCCCCCAGGCGAAATTCACCCCTCCACTTT. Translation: CASSYSPRRNSPLHF.

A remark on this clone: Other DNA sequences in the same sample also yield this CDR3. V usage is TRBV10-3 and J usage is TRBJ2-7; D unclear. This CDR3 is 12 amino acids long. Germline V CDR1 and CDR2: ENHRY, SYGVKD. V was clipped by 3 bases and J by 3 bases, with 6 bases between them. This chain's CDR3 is CAISDSGYEQYF. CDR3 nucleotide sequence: TGTGCCATCAGTGATTCAGGCTACGAGCAGTACTTC.

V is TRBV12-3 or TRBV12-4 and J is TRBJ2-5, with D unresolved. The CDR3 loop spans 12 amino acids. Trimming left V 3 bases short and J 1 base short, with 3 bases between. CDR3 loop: CASSLSQETQYF. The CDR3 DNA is TGTGCCAGCAGTTTGTCCCAAGAGACCCAGTACTTC.

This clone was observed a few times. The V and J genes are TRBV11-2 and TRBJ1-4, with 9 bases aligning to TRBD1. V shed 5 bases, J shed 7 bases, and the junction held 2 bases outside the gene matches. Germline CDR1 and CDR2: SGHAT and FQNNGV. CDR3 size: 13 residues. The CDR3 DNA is TGTGCCAGCAGCGCGGACAGGGGTGAAAAACTGTTTTTT. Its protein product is CASSADRGEKLFF.

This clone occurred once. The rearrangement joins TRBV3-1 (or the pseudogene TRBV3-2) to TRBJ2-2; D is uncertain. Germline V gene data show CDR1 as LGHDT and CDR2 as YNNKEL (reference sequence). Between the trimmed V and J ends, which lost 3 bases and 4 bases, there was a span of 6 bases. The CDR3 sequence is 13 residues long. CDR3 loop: CASSQVFTGELFF. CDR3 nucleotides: TGTGCCAGCAGCCAGGTGTTCACCGGGGAGCTGTTTTTT.

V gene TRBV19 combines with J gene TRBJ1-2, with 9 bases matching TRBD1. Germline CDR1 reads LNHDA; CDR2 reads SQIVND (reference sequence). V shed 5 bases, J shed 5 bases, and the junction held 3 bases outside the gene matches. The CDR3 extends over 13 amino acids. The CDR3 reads CASSSGQGYGYTF. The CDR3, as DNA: TGTGCCAGTAGTTCGGGACAGGGATATGGCTACACCTTC.

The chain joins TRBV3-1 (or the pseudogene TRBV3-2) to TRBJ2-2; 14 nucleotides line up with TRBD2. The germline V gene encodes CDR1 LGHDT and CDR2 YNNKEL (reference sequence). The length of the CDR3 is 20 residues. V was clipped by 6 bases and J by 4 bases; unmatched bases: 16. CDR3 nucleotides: TGTGCCAGCAGGGCCCTACCGGGACTAGCGGGAGTACGGGTCACCGGGGAGCTGTTTTTT. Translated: CASRALPGLAGVRVTGELFF.

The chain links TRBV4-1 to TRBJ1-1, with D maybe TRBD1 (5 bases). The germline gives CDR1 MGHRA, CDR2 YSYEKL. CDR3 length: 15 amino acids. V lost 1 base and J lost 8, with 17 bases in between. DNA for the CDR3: TGCGCCAGCAGCCAAGTTTTGAAGGGTCGGGGGGAAGCTTTCTTT. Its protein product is CASSQVLKGRGEAFF.

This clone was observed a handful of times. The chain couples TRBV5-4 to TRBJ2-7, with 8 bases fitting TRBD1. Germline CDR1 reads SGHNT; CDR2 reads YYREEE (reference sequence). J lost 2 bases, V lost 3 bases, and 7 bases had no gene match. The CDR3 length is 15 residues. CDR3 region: CASSSGTGAPYEQYF. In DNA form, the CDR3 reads TGTGCCAGCAGCTCCGGGACAGGAGCCCCCTACGAGCAGTACTTC.

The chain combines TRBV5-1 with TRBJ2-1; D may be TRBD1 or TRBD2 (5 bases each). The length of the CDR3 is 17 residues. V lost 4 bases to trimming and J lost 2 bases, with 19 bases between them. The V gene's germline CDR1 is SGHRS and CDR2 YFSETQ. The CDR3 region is CASSVYPGIGAYNEQFF. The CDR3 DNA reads TGCGCCAGCAGCGTTTACCCCGGGATAGGGGCCTACAATGAGCAGTTCTTC.

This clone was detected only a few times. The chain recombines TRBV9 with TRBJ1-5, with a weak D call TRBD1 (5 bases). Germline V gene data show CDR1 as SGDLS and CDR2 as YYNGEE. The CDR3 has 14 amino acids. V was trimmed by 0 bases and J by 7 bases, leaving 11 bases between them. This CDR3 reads CASSVGEGRQPQHF. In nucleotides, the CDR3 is TGTGCCAGCAGCGTAGGGGAGGGGCGGCAGCCCCAGCATTTT.

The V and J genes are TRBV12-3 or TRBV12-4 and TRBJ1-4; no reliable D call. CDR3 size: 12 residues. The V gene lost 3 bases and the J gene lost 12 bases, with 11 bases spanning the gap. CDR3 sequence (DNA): TGTGCCAGCAGTTTCGGGTGGGGAGAACTGTTTTTT. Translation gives CASSFGWGELFF.

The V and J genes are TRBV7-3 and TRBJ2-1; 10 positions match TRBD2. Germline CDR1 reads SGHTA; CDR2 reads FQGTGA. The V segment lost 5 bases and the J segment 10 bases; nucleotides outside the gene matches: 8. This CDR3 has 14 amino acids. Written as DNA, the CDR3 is TGTGCCAGCAGCCCAGCGGGGGGGCCTAACGAGCAGTTCTTC. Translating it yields CASSPAGGPNEQFF.

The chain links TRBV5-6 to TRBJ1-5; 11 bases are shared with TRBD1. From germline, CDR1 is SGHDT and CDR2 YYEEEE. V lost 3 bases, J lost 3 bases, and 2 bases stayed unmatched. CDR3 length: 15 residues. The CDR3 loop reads CASSWTGGINQPQHF. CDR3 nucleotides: TGTGCCAGCAGCTGGACAGGGGGCATCAATCAGCCCCAGCATTTT.

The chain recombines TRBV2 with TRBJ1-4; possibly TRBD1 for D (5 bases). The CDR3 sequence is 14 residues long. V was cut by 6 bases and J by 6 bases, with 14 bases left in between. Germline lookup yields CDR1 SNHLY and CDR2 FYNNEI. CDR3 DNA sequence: TGTGCCAGCAGGACCAGGGTAGGATATGAAAAACTGTTTTTT. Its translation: CASRTRVGYEKLFF.

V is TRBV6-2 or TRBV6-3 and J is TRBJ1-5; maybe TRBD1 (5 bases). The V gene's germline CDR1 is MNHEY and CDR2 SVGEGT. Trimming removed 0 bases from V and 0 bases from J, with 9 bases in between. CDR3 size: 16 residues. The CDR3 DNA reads TGTGCCAGCAGTTACTCAGGGGCCCTTAGCAATCAGCCCCAGCATTTT. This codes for CASSYSGALSNQPQHF.

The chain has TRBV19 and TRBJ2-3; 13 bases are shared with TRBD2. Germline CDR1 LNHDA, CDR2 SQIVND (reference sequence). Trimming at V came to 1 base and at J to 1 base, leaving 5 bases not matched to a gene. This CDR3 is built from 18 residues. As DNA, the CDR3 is TGTGCCAGTAGTATAGGACTAGCGGGGGGCCTACGCACAGATACGCAGTATTTT. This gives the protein CASSIGLAGGLRTDTQYF.

The CDR3 DNA reads TGTGCCAGCAGCCTTCGAAGGGGACAGGGGAGGAAGGGAGTCTCACCCCTCCACTTT. Encoded protein: CASSLRRGQGRKGVSPLHF. The V and J genes are TRBV21-1 and TRBJ1-6; TRBD1, the table's D call, was not compared with the DNA. TRBV21-1 is a pseudogene locus. This CDR3 has 19 residues.

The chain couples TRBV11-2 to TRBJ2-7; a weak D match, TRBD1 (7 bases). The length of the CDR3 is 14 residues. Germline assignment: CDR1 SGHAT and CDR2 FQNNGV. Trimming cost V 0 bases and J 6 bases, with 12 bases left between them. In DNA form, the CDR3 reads TGTGCCAGCAGCTTAGATTACAGGGGAGGCGAGCAGTACTTC. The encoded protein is CASSLDYRGGEQYF.

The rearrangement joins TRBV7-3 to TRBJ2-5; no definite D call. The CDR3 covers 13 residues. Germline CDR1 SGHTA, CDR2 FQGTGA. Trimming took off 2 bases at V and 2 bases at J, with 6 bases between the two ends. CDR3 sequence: CASSLQGQETQYF. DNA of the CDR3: TGTGCCAGCAGCTTACAAGGTCAAGAGACCCAGTACTTC.

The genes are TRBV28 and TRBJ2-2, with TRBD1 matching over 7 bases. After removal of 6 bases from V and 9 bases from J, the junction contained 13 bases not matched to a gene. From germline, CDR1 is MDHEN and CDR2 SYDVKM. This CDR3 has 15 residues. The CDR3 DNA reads TGTGCCAGCAGGGATGAGGGACAGTCTAACCGGGAGCTGTTTTTT. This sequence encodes CASRDEGQSNRELFF.

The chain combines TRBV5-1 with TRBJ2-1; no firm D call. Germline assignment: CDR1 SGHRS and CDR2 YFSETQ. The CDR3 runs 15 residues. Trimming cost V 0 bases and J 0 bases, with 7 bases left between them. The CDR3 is CASSLGARSYNEQFF. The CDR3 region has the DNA TGCGCCAGCAGCTTGGGCGCTCGCTCCTACAATGAGCAGTTCTTC.

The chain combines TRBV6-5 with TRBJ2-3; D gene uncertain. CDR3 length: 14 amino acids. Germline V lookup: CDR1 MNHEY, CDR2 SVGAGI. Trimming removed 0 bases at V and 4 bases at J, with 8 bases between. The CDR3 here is CASSYSGDADTQYF. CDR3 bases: TGTGCCAGCAGTTACTCTGGTGACGCAGATACGCAGTATTTT.

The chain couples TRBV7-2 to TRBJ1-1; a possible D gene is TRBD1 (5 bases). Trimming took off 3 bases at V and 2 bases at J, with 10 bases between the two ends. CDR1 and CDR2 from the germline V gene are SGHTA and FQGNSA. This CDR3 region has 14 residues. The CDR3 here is CASSLVTVNTEAFF. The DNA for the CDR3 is TGTGCCAGCAGCTTGGTGACAGTTAACACTGAAGCTTTCTTT.

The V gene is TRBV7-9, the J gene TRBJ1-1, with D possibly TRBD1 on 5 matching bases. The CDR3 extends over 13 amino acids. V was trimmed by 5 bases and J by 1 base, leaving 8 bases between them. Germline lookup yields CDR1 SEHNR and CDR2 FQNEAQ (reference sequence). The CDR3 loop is CASSLTANTEAFF. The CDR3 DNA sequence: TGTGCCAGCAGCCTGACAGCGAACACTGAAGCTTTCTTT.

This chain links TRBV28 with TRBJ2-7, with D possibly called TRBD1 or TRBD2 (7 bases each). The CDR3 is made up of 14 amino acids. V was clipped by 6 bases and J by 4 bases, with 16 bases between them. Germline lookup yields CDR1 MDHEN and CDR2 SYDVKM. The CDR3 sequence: CASSPGGARYEQYF. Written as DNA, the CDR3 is TGTGCCAGCAGCCCAGGGGGGGCAAGATACGAGCAGTACTTC.